This TCR beta chain is drawn from a study of cytomegalovirus exposure and HLA in healthy donors. Study-wide findings and caveats: Among TCR sequences, most were rare, though some public TCRs appeared in many donors.

Details on this clone: No antigen is known for it.

The repertoire was sequenced with immunoSEQ multiplex PCR; TCRdb's copy has only in-frame clones and lacks some. The data contain about 250,000 clones, roughly 84% of them seen just once; the ten biggest clones take up around 12%. Sequencing was done on a sample of PBMCs. The receptor's source is a man aged 18 to 29 in good health and CMV-seropositive.

The CDR3 sequence is CASSQNAGQGEQYF. Here the CDR3 DNA reads TGCGCCAGCAGCCAGAATGCAGGGCAAGGGGAGCAGTACTTC. This chain uses TRBV4-3 with TRBJ2-7; D might be TRBD1 (5 bases). The CDR3 loop spans 14 amino acids. The V and J ends lost 3 bases and 7 bases respectively, with 16 bases between them. CDR1 and CDR2 from the germline V gene are LGHNA and YSLEER.